Listed here are 6 T cell receptor beta chains from one sample, sequenced in a study of blood T cell repertoires in COVID-19. Repertoires were generated with immunoSEQ multiplex PCR, while TCRdb's copy carries only in-frame clones and drops some. The sample has roughly 150,000 clones, 75% to 90% seen once. The source material was peripheral blood. The receptors here all came from a man between 60 and 70 years old with active or convalescent COVID-19.

This clone was picked up a small number of times. The chain combines TRBV19 with TRBJ2-1; 11 bases map to TRBD2. Germline CDR1 reads LNHDA; CDR2 reads SQIVND (reference sequence). V shed 5 bases, J shed 8 bases, and the junction held 8 bases outside the gene matches. The CDR3 runs to 15 residues. CDR3 residues: CASSVSGGAAHEQFF. Here the CDR3 DNA reads TGTGCCAGTAGTGTTAGCGGGGGGGCTGCGCATGAGCAGTTCTTC.

This clone was seen only once. The chain links TRBV27 to TRBJ1-4; perhaps TRBD1 as D (6 bases). Between the trimmed V and J ends, which lost 4 bases and 0 bases, there was a span of 9 bases. Per germline, CDR1 MNHEY and CDR2 SMNVEV (reference sequence). The CDR3 is 15 residues long. CDR3 loop: CASSSSGATNEKLFF. The CDR3 DNA reads as TGTGCCAGCAGTTCCTCAGGGGCAACTAATGAAAAACTGTTTTTT.

This clone has only a few counts. The rearrangement links TRBV28 to TRBJ2-7; D uncertain. The V and J ends lost 4 bases and 3 bases respectively, with 13 bases between them. Per germline, CDR1 MDHEN and CDR2 SYDVKM. The length of the CDR3 is 14 residues. CDR3 DNA sequence: TGTGCCAGCAGTTCCCCTAACTTGCGCTACGAGCAGTACTTC. Its protein is CASSSPNLRYEQYF.

The chain couples TRBV7-3 to TRBJ2-1; possible D gene TRBD2, 6 bases. The CDR3 loop spans 13 amino acids. The V gene's germline CDR1 is SGHTA and CDR2 FQGTGA. Trimming took 2 bases from V and 6 from J, leaving 8 bases between them. CDR3 sequence reads: CASSLGGSNEQFF. DNA of the CDR3: TGTGCCAGCAGCTTAGGAGGGAGCAATGAGCAGTTCTTC.

The rearrangement joins TRBV10-3 to TRBJ2-1, with 7 bases identical to TRBD1. From germline, CDR1 is ENHRY and CDR2 SYGVKD. Trimming at V came to 5 bases and at J to 5 bases, leaving 3 bases not matched to a gene. CDR3 size: 13 residues. This CDR3 reads CAISPTGNNEQFF. Here the CDR3 DNA reads TGTGCCATCAGTCCGACAGGGAACAATGAGCAGTTCTTC.

This clone appeared once. V usage is TRBV19 and J usage is TRBJ2-7, with 7 bases lining up with TRBD1. Trimming took 7 bases from V and 2 from J; bases not matched to a gene: 5. CDR1 and CDR2 (germline): LNHDA, SQIVND (reference sequence). The CDR3 covers 13 residues. The CDR3: CASKNRGAYEQYF. The DNA for the CDR3 is TGTGCCAGTAAAAACAGGGGAGCCTACGAGCAGTACTTC.